These 10 T cell receptor beta chains were sequenced from one sample in a study of blood T cell repertoires in COVID-19. Using immunoSEQ multiplex PCR, the repertoire was profiled, and TCRdb retains in-frame clones only, with some absent. This sample has about 210,000 clones, with over 75% found just once. Sequencing was done on a sample of peripheral blood. These receptors were collected from a woman in her sixties or seventies with COVID-19, enrolled during active disease.

The chain has TRBV30 and TRBJ1-2; the match to TRBD1 covers 7 bases. The germline gives CDR1 GTSNPN, CDR2 SVGIG (reference sequence). The length of the CDR3 is 13 residues. V shed 4 bases and J 7 bases; nucleotides not matched to a gene: 9. CDR3 sequence: CAWTETGKIGYTF. In nucleotides, the CDR3 is TGTGCCTGGACCGAGACAGGGAAGATTGGCTACACCTTC.

The gene calls are TRBV5-6 and TRBJ1-5; D gene ambiguous. CDR1 and CDR2 (germline): SGHDT, YYEEEE. The CDR3 runs to 16 residues. Trimming left V 0 bases short and J 0 bases short, with 10 bases between. The CDR3 nucleotides are TGTGCCAGCAGCTTGGGAGCGAGCTATAGCAATCAGCCCCAGCATTTT. This translates into CASSLGASYSNQPQHF.

The V gene is TRBV5-4, the J gene TRBJ2-5; 12 positions match TRBD2. The CDR3 runs 16 residues. J lost 0 bases, V lost 2 bases, and 2 bases had no gene match. Germline V CDR1 and CDR2: SGHNT, YYREEE (reference sequence). The CDR3 spells CASSLGLAGNQETQYF. The DNA for the CDR3 is TGTGCCAGCAGCTTAGGACTAGCGGGGAACCAAGAGACCCAGTACTTC.

This chain connects TRBV7-3 to TRBJ2-2, with TRBD1 as a possible D gene (5 bases). This CDR3 has 16 residues. The germline CDR1 and CDR2 sequences are SGHTA and FQGTGA. Trimming cost V 5 bases and J 1 base, with 14 bases left between them. The CDR3 here is CASSPPGAVNTGELFF. CDR3 DNA sequence: TGTGCCAGCAGCCCCCCTGGGGCGGTGAACACCGGGGAGCTGTTTTTT.

This clone was seen a single time. The chain couples TRBV5-1 to TRBJ1-3; 7 bases line up with TRBD1. Germline CDR1 is SGHRS and CDR2 is YFSETQ. The CDR3 covers 18 residues. The V and J ends lost 0 bases and 1 base, in that order; junction bases with no gene match: 10. The CDR3 region has the DNA TGCGCCAGCAGCTTGGCCGGCCAGGGGGGTGTTTCTGGAAACACCATATATTTT. Translating it yields CASSLAGQGGVSGNTIYF.

The chain links TRBV3-1 (or the pseudogene TRBV3-2) to TRBJ1-2, with 10 positions matching TRBD1. Germline trimming cut 0 bases from V and 5 bases from J; bases unmatched to any gene: 6. Looked up from germline, CDR1 is LGHDT and CDR2 is YNNKEL (reference sequence). This CDR3 spans 16 amino acids. CDR3 in DNA: TGTGCCAGCAGCCAAGAAGAGGGACAGGGGATATATGGCTACACCTTC. Translated: CASSQEEGQGIYGYTF.

J is TRBJ1-1 and V is TRBV6-2 or TRBV6-3, with TRBD1 matching 9 bases. Germline loops: CDR1 MNHEY, CDR2 SVGEGT. The ends lost 4 bases at V and 0 bases at J; junction bases unmatched: 12. The CDR3 has 18 amino acids. CDR3 sequence: CASSSLLGQGRMNTEAFF. CDR3 coding DNA: TGTGCCAGCAGTTCTCTCCTTGGACAGGGGAGGATGAACACTGAAGCTTTCTTT.

This rearrangement joins TRBV6-5 to TRBJ2-7; 8 bases match TRBD1. The J segment lost 2 bases and the V segment lost 6 bases, leaving 3 bases of the junction unmatched. The germline CDR1 and CDR2 sequences are MNHEY and SVGAGI. The CDR3 extends over 13 amino acids. In DNA, the CDR3 is TGTGCCAGCAGCACGACAGGGGCCTACGAGCAGTACTTC. Translating it yields CASSTTGAYEQYF.

V gene TRBV15 combines with J gene TRBJ1-2; a weak D match, TRBD1 (6 bases). CDR3 length equals 15 residues. V was pared by 0 bases and J by 0 bases, with 8 bases between. CDR1 LNHNV and CDR2 YYDKDF come from the germline V gene (reference sequence). The CDR3 sequence is CATSRDRGTNYGYTF. For the CDR3, the DNA is TGTGCCACCAGCAGAGACAGGGGTACTAACTATGGCTACACCTTC.

The genes are TRBV21-1 and TRBJ1-5; the tabulated D call, TRBD1, remains unverified against the DNA. TRBV21-1 is described as a pseudogene. The CDR3 is made up of 16 amino acids. CDR3 in amino acids: CASSKLGDFANQPQHF. DNA for the CDR3: TGTGCCAGCAGCAAATTAGGGGATTTTGCCAATCAGCCCCAGCATTTT.